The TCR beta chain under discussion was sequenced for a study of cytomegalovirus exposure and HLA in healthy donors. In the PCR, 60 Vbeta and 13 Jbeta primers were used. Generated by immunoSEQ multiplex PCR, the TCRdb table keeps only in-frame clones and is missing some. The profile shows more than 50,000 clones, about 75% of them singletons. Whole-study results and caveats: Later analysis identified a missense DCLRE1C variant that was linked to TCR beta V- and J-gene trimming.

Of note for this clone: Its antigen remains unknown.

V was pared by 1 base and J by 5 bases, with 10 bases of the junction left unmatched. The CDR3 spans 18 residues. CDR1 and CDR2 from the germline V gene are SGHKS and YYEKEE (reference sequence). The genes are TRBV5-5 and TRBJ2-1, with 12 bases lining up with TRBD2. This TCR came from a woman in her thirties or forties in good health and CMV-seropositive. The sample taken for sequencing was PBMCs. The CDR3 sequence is CASSLWASSGGANNEQFF. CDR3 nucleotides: TGTGCCAGCAGCTTGTGGGCGTCTAGCGGGGGGGCAAACAATGAGCAGTTCTTC.